A single sample gave rise to the 8 T cell receptor beta chains below, sequenced in a study of lymphopenia after photon versus proton radiotherapy. Sequenced by immunoSEQ multiplex PCR; TCRdb stores in-frame clones only, minus some. The sample contains approximately 13,000 clones, over 65% of which appear only once. The specimen comprised peripheral blood, sampled from a patient treated with photon-based radiotherapy. Receptors were obtained from a man aged 50 to 60 with gastric cancer.

The chain is built from TRBV2 and TRBJ1-2; possibly TRBD1 for D (6 bases). V lost 5 bases to trimming and J lost 7 bases, with 20 bases between them. The CDR3 is 15 amino acids. Germline CDR1 and CDR2: SNHLY and FYNNEI. The chain's CDR3 is CASSKNLQGFSGYTF. The CDR3 bases are TGTGCCAGCAGTAAAAACTTACAGGGTTTCTCTGGCTACACCTTC.

The chain uses TRBV5-8 and TRBJ1-5; D uncertain. The CDR3 loop spans 12 amino acids. Looked up from germline, CDR1 is SGHTS and CDR2 is YDEGEE. V lost 7 bases to trimming and J lost 6 bases, with 11 bases between them. The CDR3 DNA reads as TGTGCCAGCGGGCACTCGGCTCAGCCCCAGCATTTT. Translating gives CASGHSAQPQHF.

The J gene is TRBJ2-5, the V gene TRBV11-3; D is undetermined. This CDR3 has 13 amino acids. V lost 4 bases, J lost 2 bases, and 8 bases lay in between. The germline CDR1 and CDR2 sequences are SGHNT and YENEEA. CDR3 in DNA: TGTGCCAGCAGCTCCGGGCTTCAAGAGACCCAGTACTTC. It codes for CASSSGLQETQYF.

The chain combines TRBV7-2 with TRBJ1-4; a weak D match, TRBD1 (6 bases). V shed 4 bases and J shed 11 bases, with 8 bases lying between them. Germline loops: CDR1 SGHTA, CDR2 FQGNSA. The CDR3 has 11 residues. This chain's CDR3 is CASSWGQKLFF. CDR3 sequence (DNA): TGTGCCAGCAGCTGGGGGCAGAAACTGTTTTTT.

The V and J genes are TRBV5-1 and TRBJ2-7; TRBD1 matches 7 bases. There are 16 residues in the CDR3. Germline V gene lookup returns CDR1 SGHRS and CDR2 YFSETQ. Germline trimming cut 0 bases from V and 4 bases from J; bases unmatched to any gene: 10. The CDR3 sequence: CASSLARGQSSYEQYF. The DNA for the CDR3 is TGCGCCAGCAGCTTGGCCCGGGGACAGTCATCTTACGAGCAGTACTTC.

The genes are TRBV27 and TRBJ2-2; TRBD1 agrees at 11 bases. The V segment lost 3 bases and the J segment 2 bases; nucleotides outside the gene matches: 5. The germline gives CDR1 MNHEY, CDR2 SMNVEV (reference sequence). This CDR3 comprises 17 residues. The CDR3, as DNA: TGTGCCAGCAGTTTCCATGGGACAGGGGGAAACACCGGGGAGCTGTTTTTT. Protein product: CASSFHGTGGNTGELFF.

This clone was seen only once. The rearrangement uses TRBV6-5 and TRBJ1-1; D unclear. CDR3 size: 12 residues. Germline V gene data show CDR1 as MNHEY and CDR2 as SVGAGI. Trimming removed 6 bases at V and 0 bases at J, with 5 bases between. The CDR3 DNA sequence: TGTGCCAGCAGGAGTTTGAACACTGAAGCTTTCTTT. Residues: CASRSLNTEAFF.

This chain connects TRBV30 to TRBJ1-1, with D possibly being TRBD1 (5 bases). CDR1 is GTSNPN, CDR2 SVGIG, per germline (reference sequence). Trimming stripped 0 bases from V and 4 bases from J, with 9 bases between. The length of the CDR3 is 13 residues. The CDR3 sequence: CAWSVPGGTEAFF. The CDR3 DNA follows: TGTGCCTGGAGTGTACCGGGGGGCACTGAAGCTTTCTTT. The variable domain in full, completed from reference TRBV30 and TRBJ1-1, reads SQTIHQWPATLVQPVGSPLSLECTVEGTSNPNLYWYRQAAGRGLQLLFYSVGIGQISSEVPQNLSASRPQDRQFILSSKKLLLSDSGFYLCAWSVPGGTEAFFGQGTRLTVV.